These 24 T cell receptor beta chains originate from one sample sequenced in a study of T cell changes during pregnancy in multiple sclerosis. Clones were read by immunoSEQ multiplex PCR, and TCRdb kept only the in-frame ones, dropping some. The repertoire holds around 110,000 clones, with around 90% as singletons. This specimen consisted of peripheral blood, obtained in the third trimester of pregnancy. Every receptor here comes from a female donor in good health, enrolled as a control in a pregnancy study.

The chain combines TRBV6-5 with TRBJ1-2, with TRBD1 matching over 9 bases. The ends lost 5 bases at V and 3 bases at J; junction bases unmatched: 7. Germline-derived CDR1 and CDR2 are MNHEY and SVGAGI. The CDR3 spans 15 residues. CDR3 sequence: CASSTRDRVDYGYTF. The CDR3 DNA reads TGTGCCAGCAGTACCCGGGACAGGGTCGACTATGGCTACACCTTC.

To note about this clone: Other nucleotide sequences in the sample specify the same CDR3. This chain joins TRBV6-6 and TRBJ1-5; D uncertain. With 8 bases removed from V and 0 bases from J, the gap between germline ends came to 17 bases. The CDR3 spans 16 residues. Germline CDR1 and CDR2: MNHNY and SVGAGI (reference sequence). The CDR3 DNA is TGTGCCAGCGACTCTTACTTGGTGTCTAGCAATCAGCCCCAGCATTTT. Amino acid sequence: CASDSYLVSSNQPQHF.

The chain carries TRBV19 and TRBJ1-1, with D uncertain. The CDR3 consists of 13 residues. V lost 4 bases and J lost 3, with 9 bases in between. Germline assignment: CDR1 LNHDA and CDR2 SQIVND (reference sequence). The CDR3 DNA reads as TGTGCCAGTAGTACTACTATGGACACTGAAGCTTTCTTT. Amino acids: CASSTTMDTEAFF.

The chain links TRBV18 to TRBJ2-7, with TRBD1 matching 8 bases. Germline values: CDR1 KGHSH, CDR2 LQKENI. CDR3 size: 14 residues. V lost 2 bases and J lost 6; bases outside the gene matches: 6. The CDR3 protein is CASSPGQGTGEQYF. The CDR3 region has the DNA TGTGCCAGCTCACCAGGACAGGGAACGGGCGAGCAGTACTTC. The full variable domain, with the rest looked up from reference TRBV18 and TRBJ2-7, is NAGVMQNPRHLVRRRGQEARLRCSPMKGHSHVYWYRQLPEEGLKFMVYLQKENIIDESGMPKERFSAEFPKEGPSILRIQQVVRGDSAAYFCASSPGQGTGEQYFGPGTRLTVT.

Details on this clone: A junction boundary mismatches the germline segment, possibly from a read error. The rearrangement uses TRBV13 and TRBJ2-7; 14 bases match TRBD2. Germline lookup yields CDR1 PRHDT and CDR2 FYEKMQ (reference sequence). The CDR3 runs 15 residues. For the CDR3, the DNA is TGTGCCAGCAGCCCACGAACCGGACTAGCGGGGGGATTCCTCTTC. This codes for CASSPRTGLAGGFLF.

V usage is TRBV5-1 and J usage is TRBJ1-6, with D perhaps TRBD1 (6 bases). Trimming removed 0 bases at V and 6 bases at J, with 10 bases between. This CDR3 region has 15 residues. CDR1 and CDR2 from the germline V gene are SGHRS and YFSETQ. The CDR3 region is CASSLGGGANSPLHF. In DNA, the CDR3 is TGCGCCAGCAGCTTGGGAGGGGGTGCTAATTCACCCCTCCACTTT. Drawing the rest from reference TRBV5-1 and TRBJ1-6, the complete variable domain is KAGVTQTPRYLIKTRGQQVTLSCSPISGHRSVSWYQQTPGQGLQFLFEYFSETQRNKGNFPGRFSGRQFSNSRSEMNVSTLELGDSALYLCASSLGGGANSPLHFGNGTRLTVT.

The chain joins TRBV6-1 to TRBJ2-2, with TRBD2 matching 9 bases. Unmatched junction bases numbered 7, after V lost 5 bases and J lost 6 bases. Germline V gene lookup returns CDR1 MNHNS and CDR2 SASEGT. The CDR3 covers 15 residues. DNA of the CDR3: TGTGCCAGCAGTTGGGCGGGGGGGTCATCCGGGGAGCTGTTTTTT. This encodes CASSWAGGSSGELFF.

J is TRBJ1-5 and V is TRBV7-8, with D perhaps TRBD1 (6 bases). V shed 0 bases and J shed 1 base, with 16 bases lying between them. The CDR3 runs to 18 residues. Germline CDR1 SGHVS, CDR2 FQNEAQ. The CDR3: CASSLASAGAISNQPQHF. The CDR3, as DNA: TGTGCCAGCAGCTTAGCGTCGGCGGGGGCGATAAGCAATCAGCCCCAGCATTTT.

This clone was seen only a few times. The chain employs TRBV30 and TRBJ1-5; 7 positions match TRBD1. Looked up from germline, CDR1 is GTSNPN and CDR2 is SVGIG (reference sequence). The length of the CDR3 is 13 residues. Losses at the gene ends were 2 bases for V and 6 bases for J; bases not matched to a gene: 4. The CDR3 spells CAWSLGGGQPQHF. As DNA, the CDR3 is TGTGCCTGGAGTTTAGGGGGCGGTCAGCCCCAGCATTTT. Full variable domain (remainder filled in from reference TRBV30 and TRBJ1-5): SQTIHQWPATLVQPVGSPLSLECTVEGTSNPNLYWYRQAAGRGLQLLFYSVGIGQISSEVPQNLSASRPQDRQFILSSKKLLLSDSGFYLCAWSLGGGQPQHFGDGTRLSIL.

The rearrangement links TRBV5-1 to TRBJ1-2; D gene unclear. The CDR3 contains 16 residues. Deletions cut 1 base from V and 1 base from J, with 14 bases between. The germline V gene encodes CDR1 SGHRS and CDR2 YFSETQ. This CDR3 reads CASSLTTPDINYGYTF. CDR3 DNA sequence: TGCGCCAGCAGCTTGACTACACCGGATATTAACTATGGCTACACCTTC.

The sample holds one count of this clone. This sequence joins TRBV7-6 and TRBJ1-1; D gene unclear. V was trimmed by 5 bases and J by 10 bases, leaving 23 bases between them. The V gene's germline CDR1 is SGHVS and CDR2 FNYEAQ. The length of the CDR3 is 15 residues. The CDR3 bases are TGTGCCAGCAGCCTACGCATGAGTCAGGAGGCGCGAGCTTTCTTT. Protein product: CASSLRMSQEARAFF.

The rearrangement joins TRBV25-1 to TRBJ1-2; perhaps TRBD1 as D (5 bases). Per germline, CDR1 MGHDK and CDR2 SYGVNS. The CDR3 has 12 amino acids. V was clipped by 3 bases and J by 7 bases, with 9 bases between them. The CDR3 sequence: CASSEGLRGYTF. The CDR3 DNA follows: TGTGCCAGCAGTGAGGGACTCCGTGGCTACACCTTC.

V gene TRBV5-4 combines with J gene TRBJ2-3; 7 bases match TRBD1. The CDR3 runs to 15 residues. V was clipped by 4 bases and J by 1 base; unmatched bases: 6. Germline CDR1 and CDR2: SGHNT and YYREEE (reference sequence). CDR3 coding DNA: TGTGCCAGCAGCCCCGGGACAGAGGGCACAGATACGCAGTATTTT. It yields the protein CASSPGTEGTDTQYF.

Only one count was recorded for this clone. This sequence joins TRBV5-6 and TRBJ2-3; TRBD2 aligns across 7 bases. CDR1 and CDR2 (germline): SGHDT, YYEEEE. This CDR3 region has 15 residues. Trimming took 1 base from V and 4 from J; bases not matched to a gene: 6. The CDR3 DNA reads as TGTGCCAGCAGCTTGAGATGGGGGGGGGCAGATACGCAGTATTTT. Protein sequence: CASSLRWGGADTQYF.

This chain connects TRBV7-3 to TRBJ2-6; maybe TRBD2 (6 bases). The germline CDR1 and CDR2 sequences are SGHTA and FQGTGA. The CDR3 has 20 residues. Deletions cut 1 base from V and 0 bases from J, with 19 bases between. The CDR3: CASSLKGLPPPGSGANVLTF. The DNA for the CDR3 is TGTGCCAGCAGCTTAAAGGGACTTCCACCTCCCGGCTCTGGGGCCAACGTCCTGACTTTC.

The chain joins TRBV6-5 to TRBJ1-6; TRBD1 aligns across 9 bases. V was pared by 2 bases and J by 13 bases, with 6 bases of the junction left unmatched. The CDR3 covers 14 residues. CDR1 is MNHEY and CDR2 is SVGAGI in the germline V gene. The CDR3: CASSYGTGKSPLHF. The CDR3 DNA follows: TGTGCCAGCAGTTACGGGACAGGGAAATCGCCCCTCCACTTT.

The chain has TRBV16 and TRBJ2-1; 9 nucleotides align to TRBD1. V shed 1 base, J shed 7 bases, and the junction held 8 bases outside the gene matches. Germline V gene lookup returns CDR1 KGHSY and CDR2 FQNENV. This CDR3 contains 16 residues. CDR3 amino acids: CASSQFRDRALNEQFF. CDR3 in DNA: TGTGCCAGCAGCCAATTTCGGGACAGGGCATTAAATGAGCAGTTCTTC.

The chain links TRBV7-6 to TRBJ1-2; D is perhaps TRBD1 (6 bases). Germline CDR1 reads SGHVS; CDR2 reads FNYEAQ. The CDR3 is 16 residues long. Trimming took 5 bases from V and 3 from J, leaving 19 bases between them. CDR3 DNA sequence: TGTGCCAGCAGCCCGTTCTCCCAGGGGTGGTACTATGGCTACACCTTC. This encodes CASSPFSQGWYYGYTF.

The V gene is TRBV5-6, the J gene TRBJ1-2; 7 bases match TRBD1. This CDR3 is 15 amino acids long. Germline V gene sequence: CDR1 SGHDT, CDR2 YYEEEE. J lost 8 bases, V lost 7 bases, and 17 bases had no gene match. CDR3 in DNA: TGTGCCAGCGTAACAATACAACAGGGGTTAAAGGGCTACACCTTC. Protein product: CASVTIQQGLKGYTF.

This chain links TRBV4-2 with TRBJ1-5, with D possibly matching TRBD1 (6 bases). The CDR3 runs to 15 residues. The germline CDR1 and CDR2 sequences are LGHNA and YNFKEQ. Trimming left V 2 bases short and J 4 bases short, with 12 bases between. The CDR3 protein is CASSQYVQGNQPQHF. The DNA of the CDR3 is TGTGCCAGCAGCCAATACGTACAGGGAAATCAGCCCCAGCATTTT.

The V and J genes are TRBV5-1 and TRBJ1-1; the match to TRBD1 covers 7 bases. The CDR3 runs to 16 residues. J was trimmed by 3 bases and V by 3 bases; bases with no gene match: 11. Germline-derived CDR1 and CDR2 are SGHRS and YFSETQ. The CDR3 loop is CASSSPRDSLYTEAFF. In nucleotides, the CDR3 is TGCGCCAGCAGCTCCCCCCGGGACAGCTTGTACACTGAAGCTTTCTTT.

V usage is TRBV9 and J usage is TRBJ1-3, with TRBD1 identical over 8 bases. The CDR3 runs 14 residues. J lost 7 bases, V lost 3 bases, and 6 bases had no gene match. CDR1 is SGDLS, CDR2 YYNGEE, per germline. The CDR3 reads CASSGRQGKNTIYF. CDR3 nucleotide sequence: TGTGCCAGCAGCGGACGACAGGGGAAGAACACCATATATTTT.

V and J are TRBV2 and TRBJ1-6, with a weak D call TRBD1 (5 bases). V lost 2 bases to trimming and J lost 7 bases, with 12 bases between them. The CDR3 covers 15 residues. The germline V gene encodes CDR1 SNHLY and CDR2 FYNNEI. Here the CDR3 reads CASSESGQRNSPLHF. The CDR3 DNA sequence: TGTGCCAGCAGTGAATCCGGACAAAGAAATTCACCCCTCCACTTT.

This clone was counted once. The chain links TRBV18 to TRBJ1-2; TRBD1 might be the D (5 bases). Trimming took 4 bases from V and 7 from J, leaving 19 bases between them. Per the germline V gene, CDR1 is KGHSH and CDR2 is LQKENI. The CDR3 extends over 15 amino acids. In DNA form, the CDR3 reads TGTGCCAGCTCACATCGATCAAAGCGGGGCCCTGGCTACACCTTC. Protein: CASSHRSKRGPGYTF.